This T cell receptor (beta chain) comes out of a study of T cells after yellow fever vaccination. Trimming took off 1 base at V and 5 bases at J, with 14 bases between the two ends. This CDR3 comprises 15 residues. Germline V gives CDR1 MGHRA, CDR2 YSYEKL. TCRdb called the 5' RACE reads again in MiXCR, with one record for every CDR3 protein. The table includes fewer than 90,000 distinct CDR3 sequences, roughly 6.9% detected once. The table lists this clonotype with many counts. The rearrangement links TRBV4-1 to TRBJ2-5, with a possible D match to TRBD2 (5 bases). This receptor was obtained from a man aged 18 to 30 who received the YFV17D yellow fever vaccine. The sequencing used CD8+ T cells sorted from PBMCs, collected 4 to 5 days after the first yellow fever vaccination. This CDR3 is CASSQADAGRETQYF. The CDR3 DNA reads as TGCGCCAGCAGCCAAGCGGACGCGGGCCGGGAGACCCAGTACTTC.